The 25 T cell receptor beta chains given below trace back to one sample, sequenced in a study of cytomegalovirus exposure and HLA in healthy donors. PCR used 60 Vbeta primers and 13 Jbeta primers. Profiled with immunoSEQ multiplex PCR; TCRdb holds only in-frame clones, not every one. The profile shows under 35,000 clones, around two thirds of them singletons. The material sequenced was PBMCs. These receptors were collected from a man aged 50 to 59 in good health and CMV-seropositive.

This clone has only one observation. J is TRBJ1-5 and V is TRBV9; 10 bases match TRBD1. Germline loops: CDR1 SGDLS, CDR2 YYNGEE. Germline trimming cut 6 bases from V and 5 bases from J; bases unmatched to any gene: 5. The length of the CDR3 is 14 residues. CDR3 nucleotide sequence: TGTGCCAGCAACTCTGGACAGGGGGATCAGCCCCAGCATTTT. Protein sequence: CASNSGQGDQPQHF.

The CDR3 DNA reads as TGTGCCAGCAGCTTAGCGCCCGGCAGGCCCTACGAGCAGTACTTC. It encodes CASSLAPGRPYEQYF. The gene calls are TRBV7-2 and TRBJ2-7; D is unresolved. Germline loops: CDR1 SGHTA, CDR2 FQGNSA. This CDR3 spans 15 amino acids. Trimming cost V 0 bases and J 2 bases, with 11 bases left between them.

The rearrangement links TRBV30 to TRBJ1-2, with D perhaps matching TRBD1 (5 bases). The V end lost 3 bases, the J end lost 1 base, and 12 bases lay between the germline ends. The CDR3 totals 14 residues. Germline CDR1 reads GTSNPN; CDR2 reads SVGIG (reference sequence). As DNA, the CDR3 is TGTGCCTGGAGGTTCTCCAGGGATAACTATGGCTACACCTTC. This gives the protein CAWRFSRDNYGYTF.

The chain links TRBV2 to TRBJ1-5, with 7 bases identical to TRBD1. The trim removed 2 bases at V and 9 bases at J, leaving 4 bases unmatched. The germline V gene has CDR1 SNHLY and CDR2 FYNNEI. This CDR3 is 13 amino acids long. The CDR3, as DNA: TGTGCCAGCAGTGAACAGGGGGTTTTGCCCCAGCATTTT. It codes for CASSEQGVLPQHF.

The chain couples TRBV7-8 to TRBJ2-7; no reliable D call. V was pared by 1 base and J by 2 bases, with 6 bases between. CDR1 is SGHVS and CDR2 is FQNEAQ in the germline V gene. This CDR3 has 13 residues. The CDR3 region has the DNA TGTGCCAGCAGCTTAGACAGACCCTACGAGCAGTACTTC. This encodes CASSLDRPYEQYF.

Remarks on this clone: Other DNA sequences in this sample translate to the same CDR3. V and J are TRBV5-1 and TRBJ2-5; TRBD1 agrees at 7 bases. The CDR3 totals 13 residues. With 3 bases clipped from V and 2 bases from J, the junction kept 1 base outside the gene matches. Germline assignment: CDR1 SGHRS and CDR2 YFSETQ. CDR3 protein: CASSSGQQETQYF. CDR3 DNA sequence: TGCGCCAGCAGCTCGGGACAGCAAGAGACCCAGTACTTC.

The rearrangement uses TRBV18 and TRBJ2-7, with D possibly matching TRBD1 (6 bases). This CDR3 comprises 13 residues. Looked up from germline, CDR1 is KGHSH and CDR2 is LQKENI. Trimming took off 3 bases at V and 6 bases at J, with 12 bases between the two ends. Here the CDR3 DNA reads TGTGCCAGCTCACCGGGGGCTCCTTTCGAGCAGTACTTC. This translates into CASSPGAPFEQYF.

This chain connects TRBV11-2 to TRBJ2-5, with D unclear. The V gene's germline CDR1 is SGHAT and CDR2 FQNNGV. V was shortened by 7 bases and J by 0 bases, with 6 bases between the two germline ends. The CDR3 totals 12 residues. The CDR3 nucleotides read TGTGCCAGCACCCAGTACCAAGAGACCCAGTACTTC. Translated, it gives CASTQYQETQYF.

The chain is built from TRBV2 and TRBJ1-6; 7 bases align to TRBD1. With 2 bases clipped from V and 7 bases from J, the junction kept 5 bases outside the gene matches. The germline gives CDR1 SNHLY, CDR2 FYNNEI. CDR3 length: 15 residues. CDR3 protein: CASSELGQNNSPLHF. The CDR3 DNA reads as TGTGCCAGCAGTGAATTGGGACAGAACAATTCACCCCTCCACTTT.

The chain carries TRBV12-5 and TRBJ2-5, with 9 nucleotides matching TRBD1. The CDR3 consists of 14 residues. CDR1 LGHNT and CDR2 FRNRAP come from the germline V gene. The V gene end was trimmed by 4 bases and the J gene end by 5 bases; junction bases not matched to a gene: 5. Here the CDR3 DNA reads TGTGCTAGTGGTTCGGGACAGGGTGAGGAGACCCAGTACTTC. Amino acids: CASGSGQGEETQYF. Full variable domain (remainder filled in from reference TRBV12-5 and TRBJ2-5): DARVTQTPRHKVTEMGQEVTMRCQPILGHNTVFWYRQTMMQGLELLAYFRNRAPLDDSGMPKDRFSAEMPDATLATLKIQPSEPRDSAVYFCASGSGQGEETQYFGPGTRLLVL.

The rearrangement joins TRBV15 to TRBJ2-3; 9 nucleotides align to TRBD2. Germline CDR1 is LNHNV and CDR2 is YYDKDF (reference sequence). CDR3 length: 16 amino acids. Trimming took 5 bases from V and 5 from J; bases not matched to a gene: 11. The CDR3 sequence is CATSEGLAGTRDTQYF. CDR3 coding DNA: TGTGCCACCAGCGAGGGACTAGCTGGGACCCGAGATACGCAGTATTTT.

The J gene is TRBJ2-5, the V gene TRBV7-6, with 7 bases lining up with TRBD2. In germline, CDR1 is SGHVS, CDR2 FNYEAQ. V shed 2 bases and J 3 bases; nucleotides not matched to a gene: 3. The CDR3 has 14 amino acids. This CDR3 is CASSLSSGKETQYF. CDR3 nucleotide sequence: TGTGCCAGCAGCTTATCTAGCGGCAAAGAGACCCAGTACTTC.

The rearrangement links TRBV28 to TRBJ1-3; the D is unclear. The CDR3 has 15 residues. The V end was cut by 6 bases, the J end by 0 bases, with 12 bases between. The germline gives CDR1 MDHEN, CDR2 SYDVKM. The chain's CDR3 is CASRPPAVSGNTIYF. CDR3 bases: TGTGCCAGCAGACCCCCCGCGGTCTCTGGAAACACCATATATTTT.

The V call is TRBV11-1, the J call TRBJ2-7; 7 bases map to TRBD1. CDR3 size: 14 residues. CDR1 and CDR2 from the germline V gene are SGHAT and FQDESV (reference sequence). The J segment lost 0 bases and the V segment lost 3 bases, leaving 2 bases of the junction unmatched. The CDR3 DNA reads as TGTGCCAGCAGCTTGGCAGGGGGCTCCTACGAGCAGTACTTC. Amino acid sequence: CASSLAGGSYEQYF. Together with reference TRBV11-1 and TRBJ2-7, the CDR3 gives the full variable domain: EAEVAQSPRYKITEKSQAVAFWCDPISGHATLYWYRQILGQGPELLVQFQDESVVDDSQLPKDRFSAERLKGVDSTLKIQPAELGDSAMYLCASSLAGGSYEQYFGPGTRLTVT.

The chain carries TRBV29-1 and TRBJ2-1; TRBD2 matches at 7 bases. The CDR3 contains 14 residues. Germline V gives CDR1 SQVTM, CDR2 ANQGSEA. The DNA for the CDR3 is TGCAGTGCTGCTAGCGGCCACTCCTACAATGAGCAGTTCTTC. This translates into CSAASGHSYNEQFF.

Details on this clone: Other DNA sequences in this specimen translate into the identical CDR3. CDR3 amino acids: CASSLTGGYGYTF. The CDR3 DNA reads as TGTGCCAGCAGCTTGACAGGGGGTTATGGCTACACCTTC. The chain carries TRBV27 and TRBJ1-2, with 9 positions matching TRBD1. Germline loops: CDR1 MNHEY, CDR2 SMNVEV (reference sequence). The CDR3 length is 13 residues. The V gene end was trimmed by 6 bases and the J gene end by 5 bases; junction bases not matched to a gene: 4.

This chain uses TRBV7-2 with TRBJ1-1, with 8 bases identical to TRBD1. This CDR3 is built from 14 residues. V lost 5 bases to trimming and J lost 1 base; unmatched junction nucleotides: 3. Per the germline V gene, CDR1 is SGHTA and CDR2 is FQGNSA. This chain's CDR3 is CASSRTGRNTEAFF. The CDR3 region has the DNA TGTGCCAGCAGCCGGACAGGGAGGAACACTGAAGCTTTCTTT.

The chain employs TRBV15 and TRBJ1-4; D gene unclear. The CDR3 covers 15 residues. V was shortened by 0 bases and J by 8 bases, with 13 bases between the two germline ends. Germline V gene sequence: CDR1 LNHNV, CDR2 YYDKDF (reference sequence). The CDR3 nucleotides are TGTGCCACCAGCAGAGATACGGGGTTGTACGAAAAACTGTTTTTT. As protein: CATSRDTGLYEKLFF.

The chain uses TRBV2 and TRBJ2-7, with 9 bases that match TRBD1. The germline gives CDR1 SNHLY, CDR2 FYNNEI. Trimming removed 3 bases from V and 2 bases from J; junction bases left unmatched: 2. The CDR3 covers 14 residues. The CDR3 DNA reads as TGTGCCAGCAGTGAGAGGACAGGGGCCTACGAGCAGTACTTC. It specifies CASSERTGAYEQYF.

The V gene is TRBV4-2, the J gene TRBJ2-1; 10 bases match TRBD1. V trimming: 0 bases; J trimming: 9 bases; junction bases outside the gene matches: 14. The CDR3 spans 18 residues. Germline CDR1 LGHNA, CDR2 YNFKEQ. CDR3 DNA sequence: TGTGCCAGCAGCCAAGAAACCAAAGGGACAGGGGCGTCCGGTGAGCAGTTCTTC. Translation gives CASSQETKGTGASGEQFF.

This rearrangement joins TRBV9 to TRBJ2-5; D gene ambiguous. Per the germline V gene, CDR1 is SGDLS and CDR2 is YYNGEE. The CDR3 is 14 amino acids. The germline V and J ends were trimmed by 0 bases and 2 bases, with 8 bases remaining between them. DNA of the CDR3: TGTGCCAGCAGCGTAGGCGTCTCTCAAGAGACCCAGTACTTC. This sequence encodes CASSVGVSQETQYF.

This clone was detected a few times. The chain has TRBV29-1 and TRBJ2-1, with D possibly TRBD2 on 5 matching bases. V lost 3 bases and J lost 5, with 11 bases in between. Germline loops: CDR1 SQVTM, CDR2 ANQGSEA. The CDR3 spans 13 residues. CDR3 region: CSVDGVGNNEQFF. The CDR3 bases are TGCAGCGTTGACGGGGTTGGGAACAATGAGCAGTTCTTC.

The V gene is TRBV13, the J gene TRBJ2-1, with 9 bases aligning to TRBD2. This CDR3 comprises 15 residues. With V trimmed by 4 bases and J by 5 bases, 6 bases remained unmatched. Germline V gene lookup returns CDR1 PRHDT and CDR2 FYEKMQ (reference sequence). CDR3: CASSWRLAAHNEQFF. CDR3 nucleotides: TGTGCCAGCAGCTGGCGACTAGCGGCTCACAATGAGCAGTTCTTC.

The CDR3 region has the DNA TGTGCCAGCAGCCCGAGGGGTGGAGCGGGGACATACGAGCAGTACTTC. Translating it yields CASSPRGGAGTYEQYF. V and J are TRBV7-2 and TRBJ2-7, with a weak D call TRBD2 (7 bases). CDR1 is SGHTA, CDR2 FQGNSA, per germline. CDR3 size: 16 residues. The germline V and J ends were trimmed by 5 bases and 4 bases, with 21 bases remaining between them.

This chain joins TRBV4-1 and TRBJ1-3; 8 nucleotides align to TRBD1. In germline, CDR1 is MGHRA, CDR2 YSYEKL. The CDR3 loop spans 16 amino acids. V lost 2 bases, J lost 3 bases, and 6 bases stayed unmatched. CDR3 region: CASSQPQGARGNTIYF. In DNA form, the CDR3 reads TGCGCCAGCAGCCAACCGCAGGGGGCGCGTGGAAACACCATATATTTT.